The TCR beta chain under discussion was sequenced for a study of cytomegalovirus exposure and HLA in healthy donors. The PCR contained 60 Vbeta and 13 Jbeta primers. TCRdb's table, derived via immunoSEQ multiplex PCR, lists solely in-frame clones and lacks some. Here the sample spans just over 150,000 clones, around 82% being singletons. For this clone: This CDR3 is also generated by other DNA sequences in the sample.

V lost 2 bases, J lost 4 bases, and 10 bases stayed unmatched. This CDR3 comprises 16 residues. Germline values: CDR1 SGHRS, CDR2 YFSETQ. The sequence was collected from a woman in her forties or fifties in good health and CMV-seropositive. Sequences were obtained from PBMCs. This chain connects TRBV5-1 to TRBJ1-2, with 8 bases lining up with TRBD1. The CDR3 is CASSFDRGSKFYGYTF. In DNA, the CDR3 is TGCGCCAGCAGCTTCGACAGGGGTTCCAAATTCTATGGCTACACCTTC. Drawing the rest from reference TRBV5-1 and TRBJ1-2, the complete variable domain is KAGVTQTPRYLIKTRGQQVTLSCSPISGHRSVSWYQQTPGQGLQFLFEYFSETQRNKGNFPGRFSGRQFSNSRSEMNVSTLELGDSALYLCASSFDRGSKFYGYTFGSGTRLTVV.